One sample yielded the 19 T cell receptor beta chains listed below, sequenced in a study of PD-1 blockade in mismatch repair-deficient tumors. Method: immunoSEQ multiplex PCR; TCRdb's copy keeps in-frame clones and lacks some. The sample consists of around 50,000 clones, roughly three quarters of them appearing once. The sample was peripheral blood, taken 4 weeks after starting pembrolizumab. The receptors here all came from an adult with mismatch repair-deficient cancer.

The chain joins TRBV25-1 to TRBJ1-1; D is undetermined. CDR3 size: 13 residues. V was trimmed by 4 bases and J by 2 bases, leaving 8 bases between them. Germline values: CDR1 MGHDK, CDR2 SYGVNS. CDR3 loop: CASSVGSNTEAFF. The CDR3, as DNA: TGTGCCAGCAGTGTAGGGTCTAACACTGAAGCTTTCTTT.

This clone was observed a few times. J is TRBJ1-5 and V is TRBV9, with 10 bases that match TRBD1. This CDR3 has 14 amino acids. The V segment lost 2 bases and the J segment 9 bases; nucleotides outside the gene matches: 5. Germline CDR1 and CDR2: SGDLS and YYNGEE. The CDR3 DNA is TGTGCCAGCAGCGTGGGGGACAGGGGACGGCCCCAGCATTTT. Its protein is CASSVGDRGRPQHF.

The count of this clone is one. The chain uses TRBV11-2 and TRBJ1-1; TRBD1 agrees at 10 bases. This CDR3 spans 17 amino acids. Germline assignment: CDR1 SGHAT and CDR2 FQNNGV. V shed 1 base, J shed 3 bases, and the junction held 8 bases outside the gene matches. CDR3 in DNA: TGTGCCAGCAGCTTAGCTCCCGGACAGGGGGGCTACACTGAAGCTTTCTTT. Protein: CASSLAPGQGGYTEAFF.

The chain recombines TRBV7-2 with TRBJ2-5, with 10 bases aligning to TRBD2. The V gene end was trimmed by 4 bases and the J gene end by 5 bases; junction bases not matched to a gene: 10. The CDR3 loop spans 16 amino acids. CDR1 is SGHTA and CDR2 is FQGNSA in the germline V gene. This chain's CDR3 is CASSSTGAGGGETQYF. CDR3 DNA sequence: TGTGCCAGCAGCTCAACCGGAGCGGGAGGGGGGGAGACCCAGTACTTC.

The chain employs TRBV19 and TRBJ1-3, with D uncertain. V gave up 9 bases and J gave up 3 bases, with 18 bases separating them. The CDR3 is made up of 15 amino acids. The germline CDR1 and CDR2 sequences are LNHDA and SQIVND (reference sequence). CDR3 DNA: TGTGCCAGCCATCCCCCGGGGTCGAATGGAAACACCATATATTTT. Its translation is CASHPPGSNGNTIYF.

V and J are TRBV29-1 and TRBJ2-7; D is unresolved. Germline V gene lookup returns CDR1 SQVTM and CDR2 ANQGSEA. There are 11 residues in the CDR3. V lost 2 bases to trimming and J lost 7 bases, with 9 bases between them. The CDR3 sequence is CSVESMGEQYF. The CDR3 nucleotides are TGCAGCGTTGAATCGATGGGGGAGCAGTACTTC.

This chain uses TRBV29-1 with TRBJ2-7; D unclear. The CDR3 is made up of 12 amino acids. Germline-derived CDR1 and CDR2 are SQVTM and ANQGSEA. V lost 7 bases and J 0 bases, leaving 10 bases between the germline ends. CDR3 sequence: CSGSGASYEQYF. CDR3 nucleotides: TGCAGCGGGTCAGGTGCCTCCTACGAGCAGTACTTC.

This rearrangement joins TRBV4-2 to TRBJ2-5; D tentatively reads TRBD1 or TRBD2 (6 bases each). CDR1 is LGHNA and CDR2 is YNFKEQ in the germline V gene. Deletions cut 0 bases from V and 5 bases from J, with 13 bases between. The CDR3 is 15 amino acids. DNA for the CDR3: TGTGCCAGCAGCCAAGATAGGGGGGCCTGGGAGACCCAGTACTTC. Protein: CASSQDRGAWETQYF.

This clone appeared a few times. This chain uses TRBV9 with TRBJ2-7, with D possibly TRBD2 on 5 matching bases. The CDR3 sequence is 14 residues long. V lost 0 bases and J 2 bases, leaving 9 bases between the germline ends. Germline values: CDR1 SGDLS, CDR2 YYNGEE. CDR3 sequence reads: CASSVGLAAYEQYF. CDR3 bases: TGTGCCAGCAGCGTAGGTCTAGCCGCCTACGAGCAGTACTTC.

This chain links TRBV10-3 with TRBJ1-3; D is unclear. This CDR3 region has 11 residues. The V gene lost 8 bases and the J gene lost 2 bases, with 4 bases spanning the gap. CDR1 and CDR2 (germline): ENHRY, SYGVKD. The CDR3 sequence: CAIGAGNTIYF. CDR3 DNA sequence: TGTGCCATCGGGGCTGGAAACACCATATATTTT.

The gene calls are TRBV4-3 and TRBJ2-3; no firm D call. Trimming removed 0 bases from V and 2 bases from J, with 12 bases in between. CDR1 and CDR2 from the germline V gene are LGHNA and YSLEER. The CDR3 contains 16 residues. The CDR3 DNA sequence: TGCGCCAGCAGCCAAGATTTGACTTTTCCCACAGATACGCAGTATTTT. This gives the protein CASSQDLTFPTDTQYF.

The chain recombines TRBV18 with TRBJ2-3, with 10 bases identical to TRBD1. The junction had 11 bases not matched to a gene; V was cut back by 6 bases and J by 2 bases. Per the germline V gene, CDR1 is KGHSH and CDR2 is LQKENI. There are 17 residues in the CDR3. The CDR3 is CASSPPTGGANTDTQYF. The CDR3 nucleotides are TGTGCCAGCTCCCCCCCGACAGGGGGCGCAAACACAGATACGCAGTATTTT. The full variable domain, in which reference TRBV18 and TRBJ2-3 provide the parts outside the CDR3, is NAGVMQNPRHLVRRRGQEARLRCSPMKGHSHVYWYRQLPEEGLKFMVYLQKENIIDESGMPKERFSAEFPKEGPSILRIQQVVRGDSAAYFCASSPPTGGANTDTQYFGPGTRLTVL.

This chain links TRBV11-3 with TRBJ2-5; 9 bases agree with TRBD2. Trimming cost V 5 bases and J 5 bases; bases outside gene matches: 9. The CDR3 is 15 residues long. Germline V gene lookup returns CDR1 SGHNT and CDR2 YENEEA. As DNA, the CDR3 is TGTGCCAGCAGCCCACTAGCGGGCCTGAGGGAGACCCAGTACTTC. It translates to CASSPLAGLRETQYF.

The chain uses TRBV29-1 and TRBJ2-3; D call uncertain. This CDR3 comprises 13 residues. With 6 bases removed from V and 0 bases from J, the gap between germline ends came to 10 bases. Looked up from germline, CDR1 is SQVTM and CDR2 is ANQGSEA. The CDR3: CSVPTASTDTQYF. The CDR3 region has the DNA TGCAGCGTACCTACGGCTAGCACAGATACGCAGTATTTT.

This rearrangement joins TRBV6-5 to TRBJ2-5, with TRBD1 matching 9 bases. Per the germline V gene, CDR1 is MNHEY and CDR2 is SVGAGI. The CDR3 covers 16 residues. J lost 9 bases, V lost 0 bases, and 11 bases had no gene match. This CDR3 reads CASSYSSGQGLPAQYF. Written as DNA, the CDR3 is TGTGCCAGCAGTTACTCCTCGGGACAGGGACTCCCGGCCCAGTACTTC.

This rearrangement joins TRBV2 to TRBJ1-1; maybe TRBD1 (5 bases). This CDR3 comprises 13 residues. Between the trimmed V and J ends, which lost 2 bases and 2 bases, there was a span of 6 bases. Looked up from germline, CDR1 is SNHLY and CDR2 is FYNNEI. CDR3 residues: CASSETGNTEAFF. The CDR3 DNA sequence: TGTGCCAGCAGTGAAACAGGAAACACTGAAGCTTTCTTT.

A single count supports this clone. The CDR3 DNA reads TGTGCCAGCAGCGTAGGGGTTTCAGGAAACACCATATATTTT. Translation gives CASSVGVSGNTIYF. This chain joins TRBV9 and TRBJ1-3; D call uncertain. Trimming removed 0 bases from V and 4 bases from J, with 8 bases in between. This CDR3 is 14 amino acids long. CDR1 SGDLS and CDR2 YYNGEE come from the germline V gene.

The V call is TRBV6-1, the J call TRBJ1-2, with a tentative D call TRBD1 (5 bases). The germline V gene encodes CDR1 MNHNS and CDR2 SASEGT. The CDR3 consists of 15 residues. Trimming pared 4 bases from V and 2 bases from J, leaving 14 bases between. CDR3: CASSARRELNYGYTF. CDR3 in DNA: TGTGCCAGCAGTGCCCGCAGGGAGTTAAACTATGGCTACACCTTC.

The CDR3 DNA reads TGTGCCAGCAAGGGGCAGGGTGGAGACTACACCTTC. Translating it yields CASKGQGGDYTF. V gene TRBV27 combines with J gene TRBJ1-2, with D perhaps matching TRBD1 (5 bases). Trimming took off 7 bases at V and 10 bases at J, with 16 bases between the two ends. CDR1 MNHEY and CDR2 SMNVEV come from the germline V gene (reference sequence). The CDR3 runs to 12 residues.